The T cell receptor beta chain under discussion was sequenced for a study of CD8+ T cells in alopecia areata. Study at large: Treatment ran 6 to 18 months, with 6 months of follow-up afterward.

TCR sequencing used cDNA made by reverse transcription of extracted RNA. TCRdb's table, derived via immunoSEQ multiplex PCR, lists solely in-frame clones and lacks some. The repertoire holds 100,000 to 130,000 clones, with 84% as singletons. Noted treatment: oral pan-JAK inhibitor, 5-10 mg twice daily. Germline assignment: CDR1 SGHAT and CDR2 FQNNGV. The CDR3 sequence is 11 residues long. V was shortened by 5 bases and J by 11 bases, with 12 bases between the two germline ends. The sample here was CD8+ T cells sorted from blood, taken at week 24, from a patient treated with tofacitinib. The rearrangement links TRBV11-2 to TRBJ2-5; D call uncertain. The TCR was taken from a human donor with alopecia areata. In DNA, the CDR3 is TGTGCCAGCAGCCCGGGCCCTCATCAGTACTTC. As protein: CASSPGPHQYF.